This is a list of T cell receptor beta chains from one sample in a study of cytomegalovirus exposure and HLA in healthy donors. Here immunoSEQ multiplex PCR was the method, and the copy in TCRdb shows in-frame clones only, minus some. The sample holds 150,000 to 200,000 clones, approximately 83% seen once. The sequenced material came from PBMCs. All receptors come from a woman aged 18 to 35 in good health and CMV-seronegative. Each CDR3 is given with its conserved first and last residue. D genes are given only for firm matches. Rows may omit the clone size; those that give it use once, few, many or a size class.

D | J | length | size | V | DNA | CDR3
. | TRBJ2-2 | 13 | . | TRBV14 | TGTGCCAGCAGCCAATGGGCCACCGGGGAGCTGTTTTTT | CASSQWATGELFF
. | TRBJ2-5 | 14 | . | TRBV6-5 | TGTGCCAGCAGTTCCCTCCGGTTACAAGAGACCCAGTACTTC | CASSSLRLQETQYF
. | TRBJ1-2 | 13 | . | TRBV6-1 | TGTGCCAGCACCCTGGATTCGAACAGGGGCTACACCTTC | CASTLDSNRGYTF
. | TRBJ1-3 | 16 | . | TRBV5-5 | TGTGCCAGCAGCTTGACCGGGAAGGTTGCTGGAAACACCATATATTTT | CASSLTGKVAGNTIYF
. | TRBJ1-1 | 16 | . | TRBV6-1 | TGTGCCAGCAGTGAAGTCAGGATCCGGTACGGCACTGAAGCTTTCTTT | CASSEVRIRYGTEAFF
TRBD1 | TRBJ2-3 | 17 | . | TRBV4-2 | TGTGCCAGCAGCCAAGTTAGGGGGCTCGAGAGCACAGATACGCAGTATTTT | CASSQVRGLESTDTQYF
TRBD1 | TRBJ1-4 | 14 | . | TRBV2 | TGTGCCAGCAGTTTAGGACAGGGCAATGAAAAACTGTTTTTT | CASSLGQGNEKLFF
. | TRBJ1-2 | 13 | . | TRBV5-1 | TGCGCCAGCAGCTTGGAACCAGGGAACGGCTACACCTTC | CASSLEPGNGYTF
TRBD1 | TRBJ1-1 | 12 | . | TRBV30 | TGTGCCCTCCGGAGACAGGGACCTGAAGCTTTCTTT | CALRRQGPEAFF
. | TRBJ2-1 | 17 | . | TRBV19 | TGTGCCAGTAGTTTGGGGTGGAGAGGTAATCGAGGGAATGAGCAGTTCTTC | CASSLGWRGNRGNEQFF
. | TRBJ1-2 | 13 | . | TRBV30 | TGTGCCTGGAGTGCCAGGATCGGCTATGGCTACACCTTC | CAWSARIGYGYTF
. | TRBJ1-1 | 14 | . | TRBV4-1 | TGCGCCAGCAGCCAAGAACCCCAGGTCACTGAAGCTTTCTTT | CASSQEPQVTEAFF
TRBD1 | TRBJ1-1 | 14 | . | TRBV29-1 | TGCAGCGTCGTCCGGGACAGGGGATTGACTGAAGCTTTCTTT | CSVVRDRGLTEAFF
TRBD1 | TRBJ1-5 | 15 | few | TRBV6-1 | TGTGCCAGCAGTGAACAACAGGGGGCGAGTCAGCCCCAGCATTTT | CASSEQQGASQPQHF
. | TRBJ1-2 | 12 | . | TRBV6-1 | TGTGCCAGTCAGCAGGGGACCTATGGCTACACCTTC | CASQQGTYGYTF
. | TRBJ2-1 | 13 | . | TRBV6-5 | TGTGCCAGCAGTTACTCCCGCTACAATGAGCAGTTCTTC | CASSYSRYNEQFF
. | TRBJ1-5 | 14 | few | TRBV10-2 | TGCGCCAGCAGTGACCTCCAGGGCGACCAGCCCCAGCATTTT | CASSDLQGDQPQHF
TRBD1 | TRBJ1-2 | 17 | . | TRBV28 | TGTGCCAGCAGTTTATCCCGGACAGGGGGCGTCGGGTATGGCTACACCTTC | CASSLSRTGGVGYGYTF
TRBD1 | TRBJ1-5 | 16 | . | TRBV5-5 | TGTGCCAGCAGCTCGGGCCACGGACAGGGAAATCAGCCCCAGCATTTT | CASSSGHGQGNQPQHF
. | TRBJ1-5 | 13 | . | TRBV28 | TGTGCCAGCAGATCCTCCGGGGGTCAGCCCCAGCATTTT | CASRSSGGQPQHF
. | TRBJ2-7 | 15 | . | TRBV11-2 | TGTGCCAGCAGCTTAGCGGCGGGGAACTCCTACGAGCAGTACTTC | CASSLAAGNSYEQYF
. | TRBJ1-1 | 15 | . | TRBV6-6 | TGTGCCAGCAGTTACTCGAAAGAGAGGAACACTGAAGCTTTCTTT | CASSYSKERNTEAFF
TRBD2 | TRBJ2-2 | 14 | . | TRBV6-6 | TGTGCCAGCAGTAGGACTAGCGATGACGGGGAGCTGTTTTTT | CASSRTSDDGELFF
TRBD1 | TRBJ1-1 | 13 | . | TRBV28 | TGTGCCAGCAGTACGGGACAGGTAACGAAAGCTTTCTTT | CASSTGQVTKAFF
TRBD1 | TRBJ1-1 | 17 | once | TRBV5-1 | TGCGCCAGCAGTAGCGGGACAGGGGGCGGGAGGGACACTGAAGCTTTCTTT | CASSSGTGGGRDTEAFF
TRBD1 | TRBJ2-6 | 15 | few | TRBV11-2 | TGTGCCAGCAGCCTGACAGGGCCCGGGGCCAACGTCCTGACTTTC | CASSLTGPGANVLTF
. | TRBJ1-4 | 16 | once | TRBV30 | TGTGCCTGGAGTAAAGACCGGACAGCAACTAATGAAAAACTGTTTTTT | CAWSKDRTATNEKLFF
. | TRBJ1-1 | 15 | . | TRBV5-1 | TGCGCCAGCAGCTCCAGCAGGCCTTGGAACACTGAAGCTTTCTTT | CASSSSRPWNTEAFF
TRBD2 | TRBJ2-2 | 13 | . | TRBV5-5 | TGTGCCAGCAGCTCGGGGGGAAACCGGGAGCTGTTTTTT | CASSSGGNRELFF
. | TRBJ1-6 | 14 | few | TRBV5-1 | TGCGCCAGCAGCTCCGTGGACTCCGTTTCACCCCTCCACTTT | CASSSVDSVSPLHF
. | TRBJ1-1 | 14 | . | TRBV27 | TGTGCCAGCAGTTTATCAAGACAGCTTACTGAAGCTTTCTTT | CASSLSRQLTEAFF
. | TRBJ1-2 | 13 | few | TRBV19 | TGTGCCAGTAGTATAGGGCAGTCCTATGGCTACACCTTC | CASSIGQSYGYTF
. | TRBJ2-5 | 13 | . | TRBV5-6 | TGTGCCAGCAGCCCGGGATCGGCGGAGACCCAGTACTTC | CASSPGSAETQYF
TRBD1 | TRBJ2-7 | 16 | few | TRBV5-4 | TGTGCCAGCAGCGACCCGGACAGGGGTCCCCCCTACGAGCAGTACTTC | CASSDPDRGPPYEQYF
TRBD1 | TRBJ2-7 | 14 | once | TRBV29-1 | TGCAGCGTTGCGCCGGGACAGGTAGGCTACGAGCAGTACTTC | CSVAPGQVGYEQYF
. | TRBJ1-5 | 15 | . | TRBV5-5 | TGTGCCAGCAGCTTGGCGACAGACAAATCTCAGCCCCAGCATTTT | CASSLATDKSQPQHF
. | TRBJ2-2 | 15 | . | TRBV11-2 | TGTGCCAGCAGCCTCCATGGAGGGATGGCCGGGGAGCTGTTTTTT | CASSLHGGMAGELFF
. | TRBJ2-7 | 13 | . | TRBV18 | TGTGCCAGCTCACCGGCTGATTTCTACGAGCAGTACTTC | CASSPADFYEQYF
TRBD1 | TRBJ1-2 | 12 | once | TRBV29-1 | TGCAGCGTAAAGGACAGGGTGGGCGGCTACACCTTC | CSVKDRVGGYTF
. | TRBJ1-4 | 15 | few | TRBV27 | TGTGCCAGCAGTTTCGCAGGGGCGACTAATGAAAAACTGTTTTTT | CASSFAGATNEKLFF
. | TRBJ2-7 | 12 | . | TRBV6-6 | TGTGCCAGCAGTCGAGGCCAGTACGAGCAGTACTTC | CASSRGQYEQYF
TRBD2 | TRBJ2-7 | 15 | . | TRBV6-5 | TGTGCCAGCAGTTACTCTTATGGGAGGGCCTACGAGCAGTACTTC | CASSYSYGRAYEQYF
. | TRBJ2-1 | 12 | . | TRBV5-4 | TGTGCCAGCAGCTTGGTGAGTAATGAGCAGTTCTTC | CASSLVSNEQFF